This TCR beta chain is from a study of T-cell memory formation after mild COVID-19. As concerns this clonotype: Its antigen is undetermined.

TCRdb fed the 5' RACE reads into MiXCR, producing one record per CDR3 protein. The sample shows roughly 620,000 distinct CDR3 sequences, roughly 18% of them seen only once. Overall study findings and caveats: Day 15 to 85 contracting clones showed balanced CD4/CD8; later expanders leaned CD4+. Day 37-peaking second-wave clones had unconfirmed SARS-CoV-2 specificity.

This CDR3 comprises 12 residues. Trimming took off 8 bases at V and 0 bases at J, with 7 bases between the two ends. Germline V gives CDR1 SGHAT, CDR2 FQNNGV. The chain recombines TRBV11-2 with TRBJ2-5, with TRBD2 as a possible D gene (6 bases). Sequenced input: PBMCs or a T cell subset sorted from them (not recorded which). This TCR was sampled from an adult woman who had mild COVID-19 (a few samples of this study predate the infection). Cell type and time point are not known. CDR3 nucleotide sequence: TGTGCCAGCCGGGGGTACCAAGAGACCCAGTACTTC. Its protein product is CASRGYQETQYF.